Below, one TCR beta chain is given with its context. The antigen is unknown. These data originate in a study of radiation and T cells in renal cell carcinoma. The ends were cut back, 2 bases at V and 7 bases at J, with 11 bases in the middle. The CDR3 is 14 amino acids. CDR1 and CDR2 from the germline V gene are SEHNR and FQNEAQ (reference sequence). Study results and limitations: Compared with controls, irradiated tumors showed greater TCR clonality. Irradiated tumors held more dominant CDR3 motifs than control tumors.

This table comes from immunoSEQ multiplex PCR, and its TCRdb copy is limited to in-frame clones, with some not included. The table records thousands of clones, roughly 69% of them present only once. Treatment reported: treatment-naive control, cytoreductive nephrectomy. Treatment-naive patients without radiation supplied the control tumors at nephrectomy. Controls included a few female and over 10 male donors, resected 2011 to 2014. This chain joins TRBV7-9 and TRBJ1-4; D is unresolved. The material sequenced was tumor tissue, taken from a patient whose treatment was nephrectomy without radiotherapy. The TCR was taken from a man aged 55 to 70 with renal cell carcinoma. The CDR3 bases are TGTGCCAGCAGCTTAATTAAGAGAGGTGAAAAACTGTTTTTT. Translated: CASSLIKRGEKLFF.